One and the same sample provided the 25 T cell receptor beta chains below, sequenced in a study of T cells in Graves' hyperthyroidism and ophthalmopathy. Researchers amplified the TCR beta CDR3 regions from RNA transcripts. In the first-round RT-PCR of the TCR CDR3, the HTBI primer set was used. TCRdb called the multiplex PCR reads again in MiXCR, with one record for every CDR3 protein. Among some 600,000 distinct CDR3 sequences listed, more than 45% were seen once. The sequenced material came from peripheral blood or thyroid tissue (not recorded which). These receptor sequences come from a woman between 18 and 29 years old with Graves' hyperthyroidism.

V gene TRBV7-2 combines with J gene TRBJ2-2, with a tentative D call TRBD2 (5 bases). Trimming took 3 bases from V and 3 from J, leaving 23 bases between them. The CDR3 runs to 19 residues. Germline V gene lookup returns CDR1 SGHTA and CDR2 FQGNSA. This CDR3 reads CASSLDWGEDRGHTGELFF. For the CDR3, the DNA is TGTGCCAGCAGCTTGGACTGGGGAGAGGATAGAGGACACACCGGGGAGCTGTTTTTT.

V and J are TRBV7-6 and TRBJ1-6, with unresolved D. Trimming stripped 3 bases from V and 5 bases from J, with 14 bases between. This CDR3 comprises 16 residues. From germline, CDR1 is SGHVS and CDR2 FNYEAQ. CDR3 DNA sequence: TGTGCCAGCAGCTTGGTCCCCAAGACGGATAATTCACCCCTCCACTTT. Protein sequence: CASSLVPKTDNSPLHF.

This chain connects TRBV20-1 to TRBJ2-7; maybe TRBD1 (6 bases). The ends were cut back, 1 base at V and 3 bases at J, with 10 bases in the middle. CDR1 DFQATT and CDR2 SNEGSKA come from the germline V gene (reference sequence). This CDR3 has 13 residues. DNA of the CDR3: TGCAGTGCTAGAGCGGCCAGGGGCTACGAGCAGTACTTC. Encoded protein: CSARAARGYEQYF.

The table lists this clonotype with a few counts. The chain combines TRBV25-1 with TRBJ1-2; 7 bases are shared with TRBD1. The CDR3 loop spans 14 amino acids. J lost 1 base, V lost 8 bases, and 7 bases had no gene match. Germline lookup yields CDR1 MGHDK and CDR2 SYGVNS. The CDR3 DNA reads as TGTGCCAGCTCCCGGGACAGCTATAACTATGGCTACACCTTC. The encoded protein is CASSRDSYNYGYTF.

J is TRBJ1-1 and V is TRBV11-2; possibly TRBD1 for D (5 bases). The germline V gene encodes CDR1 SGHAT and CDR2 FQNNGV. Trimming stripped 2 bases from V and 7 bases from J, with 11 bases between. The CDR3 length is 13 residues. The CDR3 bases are TGTGCCAGCAGCTTAAGTCCGACAGTTGAAGCTTTCTTT. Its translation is CASSLSPTVEAFF. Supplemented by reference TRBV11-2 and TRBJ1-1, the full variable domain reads EAGVAQSPRYKIIEKRQSVAFWCNPISGHATLYWYQQILGQGPKLLIQFQNNGVVDDSQLPKDRFSAERLKGVDSTLKIQPAKLEDSAVYLCASSLSPTVEAFFGQGTRLTVV.

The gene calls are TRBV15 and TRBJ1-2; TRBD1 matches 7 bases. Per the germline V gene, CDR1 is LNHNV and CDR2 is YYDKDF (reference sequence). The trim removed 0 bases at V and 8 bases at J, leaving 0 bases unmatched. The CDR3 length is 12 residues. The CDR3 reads CATSREGGGYTF. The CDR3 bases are TGTGCCACCAGCAGAGAAGGGGGCGGCTACACCTTC.

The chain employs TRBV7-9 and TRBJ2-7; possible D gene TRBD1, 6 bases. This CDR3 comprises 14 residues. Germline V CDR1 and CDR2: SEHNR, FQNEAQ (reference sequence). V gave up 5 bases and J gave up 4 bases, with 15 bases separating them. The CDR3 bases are TGTGCCAGCAGCCAAGACTCAGGGGAATACGAGCAGTACTTC. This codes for CASSQDSGEYEQYF.

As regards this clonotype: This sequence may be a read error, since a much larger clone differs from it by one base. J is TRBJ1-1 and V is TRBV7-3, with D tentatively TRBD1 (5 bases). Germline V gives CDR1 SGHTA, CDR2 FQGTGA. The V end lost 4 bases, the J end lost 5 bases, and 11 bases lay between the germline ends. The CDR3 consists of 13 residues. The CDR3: CASSSGHGTEAFF. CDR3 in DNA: TGTGCCAGCAGCTCTGGACACGGGACTGAAGCTTTCTTT. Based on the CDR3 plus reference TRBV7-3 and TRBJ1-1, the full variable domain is GAGVSQTPSNKVTEKGKYVELRCDPISGHTALYWYRQSLGQGPEFLIYFQGTGAADDSGLPNDRFFAVRPEGSVSTLKIQRTERGDSAVYLCASSSGHGTEAFFGQGTRLTVV.

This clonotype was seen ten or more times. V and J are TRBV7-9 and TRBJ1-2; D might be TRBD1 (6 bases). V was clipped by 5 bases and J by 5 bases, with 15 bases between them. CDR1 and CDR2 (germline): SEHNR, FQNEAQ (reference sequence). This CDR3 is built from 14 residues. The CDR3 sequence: CASSQQQGGYGYTF. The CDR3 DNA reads TGTGCCAGCAGCCAACAACAGGGAGGGTATGGCTACACCTTC.

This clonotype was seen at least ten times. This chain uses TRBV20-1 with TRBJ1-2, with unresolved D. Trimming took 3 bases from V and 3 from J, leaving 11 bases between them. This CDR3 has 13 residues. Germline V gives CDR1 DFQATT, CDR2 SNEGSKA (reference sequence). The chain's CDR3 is CSASGTSYYGYTF. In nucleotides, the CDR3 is TGCAGTGCTAGTGGTACATCATACTATGGCTACACCTTC.

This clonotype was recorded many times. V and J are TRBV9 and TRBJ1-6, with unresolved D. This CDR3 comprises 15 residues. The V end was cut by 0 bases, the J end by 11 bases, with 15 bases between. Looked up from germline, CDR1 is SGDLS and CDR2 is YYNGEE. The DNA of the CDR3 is TGTGCCAGCAGCGTAGAGGGCAACTCCGTAACACCCCTCCACTTT. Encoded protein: CASSVEGNSVTPLHF.

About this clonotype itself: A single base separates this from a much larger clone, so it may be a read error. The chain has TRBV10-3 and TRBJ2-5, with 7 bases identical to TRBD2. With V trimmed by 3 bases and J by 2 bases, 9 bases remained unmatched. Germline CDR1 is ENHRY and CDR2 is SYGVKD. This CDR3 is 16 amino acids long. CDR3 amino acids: CAISDVAGGSQETQYF. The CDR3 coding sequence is TGTGCCATCAGTGACGTGGCTGGCGGGAGTCAAGAGACCCAGTACTTC.

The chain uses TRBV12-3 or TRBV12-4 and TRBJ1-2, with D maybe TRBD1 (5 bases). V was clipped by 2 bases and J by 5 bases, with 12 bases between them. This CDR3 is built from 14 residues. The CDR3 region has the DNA TGTGCCAGCAGTTTACCAGGGACCGGGTATGGCTACACCTTC. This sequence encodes CASSLPGTGYGYTF.

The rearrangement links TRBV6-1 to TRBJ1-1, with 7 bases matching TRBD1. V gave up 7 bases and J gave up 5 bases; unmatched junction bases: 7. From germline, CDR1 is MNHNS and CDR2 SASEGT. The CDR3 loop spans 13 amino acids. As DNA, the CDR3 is TGTGCCAGCAACAGACAGGGTGATACTGAAGCTTTCTTT. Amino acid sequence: CASNRQGDTEAFF.

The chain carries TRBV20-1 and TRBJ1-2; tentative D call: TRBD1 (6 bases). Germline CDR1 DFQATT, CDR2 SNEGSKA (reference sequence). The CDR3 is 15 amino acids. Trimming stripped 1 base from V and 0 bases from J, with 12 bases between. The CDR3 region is CSARVGQIANYGYTF. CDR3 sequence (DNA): TGCAGTGCTAGAGTAGGACAGATAGCTAACTATGGCTACACCTTC.

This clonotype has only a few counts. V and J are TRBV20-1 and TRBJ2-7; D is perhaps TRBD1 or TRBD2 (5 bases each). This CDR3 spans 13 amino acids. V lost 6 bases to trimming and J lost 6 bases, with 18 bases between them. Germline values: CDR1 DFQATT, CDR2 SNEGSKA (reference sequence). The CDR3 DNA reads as TGCAGTGCCCTCCGGGACCTGGGCCCCGAGCAGTACTTC. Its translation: CSALRDLGPEQYF.

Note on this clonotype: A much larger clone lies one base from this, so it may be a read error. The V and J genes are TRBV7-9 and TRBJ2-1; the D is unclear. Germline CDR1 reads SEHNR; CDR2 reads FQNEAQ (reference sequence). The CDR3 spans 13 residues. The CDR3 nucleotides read TGTGCCAGCAGCTTAGCCTCCTACAATGAGCGGTTCTTC. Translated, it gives CASSLASYNERFF.

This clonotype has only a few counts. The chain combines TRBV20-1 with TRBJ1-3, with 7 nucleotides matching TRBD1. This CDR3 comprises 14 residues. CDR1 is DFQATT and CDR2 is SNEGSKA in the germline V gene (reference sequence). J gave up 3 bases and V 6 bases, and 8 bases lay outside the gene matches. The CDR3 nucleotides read TGCAGTGCCGAGACAGGGAGGGTTGGAAACACCATATATTTT. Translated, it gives CSAETGRVGNTIYF.

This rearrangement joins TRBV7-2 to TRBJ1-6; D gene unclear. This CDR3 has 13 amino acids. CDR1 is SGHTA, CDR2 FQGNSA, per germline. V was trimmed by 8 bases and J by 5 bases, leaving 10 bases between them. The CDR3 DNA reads TGTGCCAGCGCGGCGGAGAATAATTCACCCCTCCACTTT. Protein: CASAAENNSPLHF.

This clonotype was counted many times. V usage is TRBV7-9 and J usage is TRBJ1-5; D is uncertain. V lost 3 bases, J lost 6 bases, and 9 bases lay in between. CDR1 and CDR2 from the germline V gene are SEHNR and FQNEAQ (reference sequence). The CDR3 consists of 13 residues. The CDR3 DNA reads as TGTGCCAGCAGCTTTGGTAGTCCTCAGCCCCAGCATTTT. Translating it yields CASSFGSPQPQHF.

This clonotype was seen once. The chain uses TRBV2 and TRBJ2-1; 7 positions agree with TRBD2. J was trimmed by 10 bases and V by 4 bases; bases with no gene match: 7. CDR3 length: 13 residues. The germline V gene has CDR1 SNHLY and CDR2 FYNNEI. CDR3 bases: TGTGCCAGCAGTGGACCGGGAGCGGGAGAGCAGTTCTTC. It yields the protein CASSGPGAGEQFF. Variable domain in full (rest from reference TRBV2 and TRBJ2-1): EPEVTQTPSHQVTQMGQEVILRCVPISNHLYFYWYRQILGQKVEFLVSFYNNEISEKSEIFDDQFSVERPDGSNFTLKIRSTKLEDSAMYFCASSGPGAGEQFFGPGTRLTVL.

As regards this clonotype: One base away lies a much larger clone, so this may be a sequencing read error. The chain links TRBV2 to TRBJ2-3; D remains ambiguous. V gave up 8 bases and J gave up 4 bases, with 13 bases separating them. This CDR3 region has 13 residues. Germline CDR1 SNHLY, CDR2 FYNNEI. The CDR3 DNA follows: TGTGCCAGCGAGACCCTTCGGGCAGATACGCAGTATTTT. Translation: CASETLRADTQYF.

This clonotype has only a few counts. The chain's CDR3 is CASTMVAGGMNTEAFF. The CDR3 DNA is TGTGCCAGTACTATGGTGGCAGGGGGTATGAACACTGAAGCTTTCTTT. J is TRBJ1-1 and V is TRBV19; 7 bases match TRBD1. This CDR3 contains 16 residues. V shed 7 bases and J 0 bases; nucleotides not matched to a gene: 11. CDR1 LNHDA and CDR2 SQIVND come from the germline V gene (reference sequence).

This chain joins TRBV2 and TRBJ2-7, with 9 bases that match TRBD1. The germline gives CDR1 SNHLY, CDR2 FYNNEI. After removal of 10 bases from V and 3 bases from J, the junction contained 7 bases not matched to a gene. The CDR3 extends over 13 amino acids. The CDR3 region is CATLRDRDYEQYF. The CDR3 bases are TGTGCCACCCTCCGGGACAGGGACTACGAGCAGTACTTC.

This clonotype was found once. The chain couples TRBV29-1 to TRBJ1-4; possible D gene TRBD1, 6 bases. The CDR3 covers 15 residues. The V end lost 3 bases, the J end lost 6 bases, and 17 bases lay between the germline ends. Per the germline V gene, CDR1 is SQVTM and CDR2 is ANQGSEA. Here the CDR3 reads CSVDVGEGGHEKLFF. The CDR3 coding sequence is TGCAGCGTTGATGTGGGAGAAGGGGGACATGAAAAACTGTTTTTT.